This paragraph reports one TCR beta chain. What it recognizes is unknown. This CDR3 has 18 residues. CDR1 is SGHAT and CDR2 is FQNNGV in the germline V gene. V was pared by 1 base and J by 0 bases, with 11 bases of the junction left unmatched. The sample belongs to a study of cytomegalovirus exposure and HLA in healthy donors. About the study: The same platform was used for the 120 validation repertoires and the approximately 700 first-cohort repertoires, a later analysis reported. Whole-study results and caveats: Many donors shared some public TCRs, even though most TCR sequences were rare. TCR beta chains numbering more than 150 were designated cytomegalovirus-associated.

TCRdb keeps only in-frame clones here, not all; method: immunoSEQ multiplex PCR. Altogether about 160,000 clones are present, roughly 95% being singletons, with the ten largest covering about 0.89%. The source is a woman younger than 30 in good health and CMV-seronegative. The chain has TRBV11-2 and TRBJ1-1; 7 bases align to TRBD1. The sample taken for sequencing was PBMCs. DNA for the CDR3: TGTGCCAGCAGCTTAGCTGTCTGGGGACAGACTATGAACACTGAAGCTTTCTTT. Encoded protein: CASSLAVWGQTMNTEAFF.